These 26 T cell receptor beta chains were sequenced from one sample in a study of neurological immune-mediated disorders. Via MiXCR, TCRdb re-called the 5' RACE reads, giving one row per CDR3 protein. The sample shows roughly 18,000 distinct CDR3 sequences, about 14% of them seen only once. Sequencing was performed on CD4+ T cells from blood. These receptors were taken from a woman between 55 and 75 years old with HTLV-1-associated myelopathy (HAM/TSP).

This clonotype was found many times. The chain employs TRBV20-1 and TRBJ1-5; D call uncertain. From germline, CDR1 is DFQATT and CDR2 SNEGSKA (reference sequence). Trimming cost V 3 bases and J 1 base, with 16 bases left between them. The length of the CDR3 is 16 residues. The CDR3 DNA reads as TGCAGTGCTAGTAGGCAGCCCCCGGGGAGCAATCAGCCCCAGCATTTT. Protein sequence: CSASRQPPGSNQPQHF.

Note on this clonotype: The DNA is left out, because the CDR3 cannot be placed on it with certainty; the CDR3 is given as TCRdb lists it. J is TRBJ2-7 and V is TRBV5-1; the table names TRBD2, a call not compared with the DNA. 19 amino acids form the CDR3, both terminal residues included. The germline CDR1 and CDR2 sequences are SGHRS and YFSETQ. CDR3 protein: CASSFYICSARLATYEQYF.

This clonotype was counted ten times or more. This sequence joins TRBV7-6 and TRBJ1-1; D gene uncertain. Germline lookup yields CDR1 SGHVS and CDR2 FNYEAQ. CDR3 size: 14 residues. Trimming cost V 3 bases and J 7 bases, with 15 bases left between them. The CDR3 sequence: CASSFGEGLNEAFF. In nucleotides, the CDR3 is TGTGCCAGCAGCTTCGGAGAAGGCCTCAATGAAGCTTTCTTT.

This clonotype was found many times. The J gene is TRBJ2-3, the V gene TRBV29-1, with 7 bases identical to TRBD1. Trimming cost V 8 bases and J 6 bases; bases outside gene matches: 14. The V gene's germline CDR1 is SQVTM and CDR2 ANQGSEA. The CDR3 spans 14 residues. CDR3 loop: CSIAQGDPRDTQYF. The CDR3 DNA reads TGCAGCATAGCGCAGGGGGACCCCAGGGATACGCAGTATTTT.

In its sample, this clonotype was seen many times. The gene calls are TRBV29-1 and TRBJ1-2; TRBD1 aligns across 7 bases. V lost 3 bases and J lost 4; bases outside the gene matches: 11. Germline loops: CDR1 SQVTM, CDR2 ANQGSEA. The CDR3 loop spans 15 amino acids. CDR3 DNA sequence: TGCAGCGTTGACCATATGGAGGGGGCTAGCTATGGCTACACCTTC. As protein: CSVDHMEGASYGYTF.

This clonotype was recorded at least ten times. The chain uses TRBV5-6 and TRBJ1-2; a possible D gene is TRBD1 (5 bases). The germline gives CDR1 SGHDT, CDR2 YYEEEE. The CDR3 consists of 14 residues. V shed 4 bases and J shed 3 bases, with 13 bases lying between them. In DNA form, the CDR3 reads TGTGCCAGCAGCCTAGACGACAGCGACTATGGCTACACCTTC. Encoded protein: CASSLDDSDYGYTF. The whole variable domain, filled in from reference TRBV5-6 and TRBJ1-2, reads DAGVTQSPTHLIKTRGQQVTLRCSPKSGHDTVSWYQQALGQGPQFIFQYYEEEERQRGNFPDRFSGHQFPNYSSELNVNALLLGDSALYLCASSLDDSDYGYTFGSGTRLTVV.

Ten or more counts support this clonotype. This chain connects TRBV7-2 to TRBJ1-1, with no clear D. CDR3 length: 14 amino acids. Trimming took 4 bases from V and 3 from J, leaving 12 bases between them. Germline V gene data show CDR1 as SGHTA and CDR2 as FQGNSA. For the CDR3, the DNA is TGTGCCAGCAGCTCACGACCACGGGACACTGAAGCTTTCTTT. Protein sequence: CASSSRPRDTEAFF. Drawing the rest from reference TRBV7-2 and TRBJ1-1, the complete variable domain is GAGVSQSPSNKVTEKGKDVELRCDPISGHTALYWYRQSLGQGLEFLIYFQGNSAPDKSGLPSDRFSAERTGGSVSTLTIQRTQQEDSAVYLCASSSRPRDTEAFFGQGTRLTVV.

In this sample, this clonotype turned up many times. The chain uses TRBV20-1 and TRBJ2-7, with D perhaps TRBD2 (6 bases). V lost 6 bases and J lost 6, with 12 bases in between. Germline CDR1 is DFQATT and CDR2 is SNEGSKA (reference sequence). The CDR3 spans 11 residues. CDR3 sequence: CSAVTSREQYF. The CDR3 DNA reads as TGCAGTGCCGTGACTAGTCGCGAGCAGTACTTC.

In this sample, this clonotype turned up many times. The genes are TRBV11-2 and TRBJ2-1; D unresolved. The V end was cut by 1 base, the J end by 7 bases, with 5 bases between. This CDR3 is built from 12 residues. Germline CDR1 and CDR2: SGHAT and FQNNGV. The CDR3 loop reads CASSLVLNEQFF. CDR3 DNA: TGTGCCAGCAGCTTAGTCCTTAATGAGCAGTTCTTC.

V usage is TRBV20-1 and J usage is TRBJ1-5, with 7 bases lining up with TRBD1. Germline V gives CDR1 DFQATT, CDR2 SNEGSKA (reference sequence). J was trimmed by 6 bases and V by 8 bases; bases with no gene match: 16. CDR3 length: 15 residues. The CDR3 reads CSSKRNDRDTQPQHF. CDR3 nucleotide sequence: TGCAGTTCCAAACGAAACGACAGGGATACTCAGCCCCAGCATTTT.

This clonotype appeared many times. V gene TRBV5-5 combines with J gene TRBJ1-6; D gene unclear. Germline CDR1 reads SGHKS; CDR2 reads YYEKEE (reference sequence). This CDR3 region has 14 residues. V dropped 5 bases and J dropped 7 bases, with 13 bases sitting between them. The CDR3, as DNA: TGTGCCAGCAGTGGCCTCAACAGCAATTCACCCCTCCACTTT. It codes for CASSGLNSNSPLHF. Variable domain in full (rest from reference TRBV5-5 and TRBJ1-6): DAGVTQSPTHLIKTRGQQVTLRCSPISGHKSVSWYQQVLGQGPQFIFQYYEKEERGRGNFPDRFSARQFPNYSSELNVNALLLGDSALYLCASSGLNSNSPLHFGNGTRLTVT.

On this clonotype: Given a much more abundant clone one base away, this may be a read error. The V and J genes are TRBV6-1 and TRBJ1-4; weak D call: TRBD1 (6 bases). Trimming removed 9 bases at V and 8 bases at J, with 19 bases between. From germline, CDR1 is MNHNS and CDR2 SASEGT. The CDR3 covers 14 residues. CDR3: CARSFTGLEEKLFF. The CDR3 DNA reads TGTGCCAGAAGCTTTACAGGGTTGGAAGAAAAACTGTTTTTT.

The table lists this clonotype with many counts. The V and J genes are TRBV5-4 and TRBJ1-4, with D unclear. The germline V and J ends were trimmed by 0 bases and 7 bases, with 7 bases remaining between them. CDR1 and CDR2 from the germline V gene are SGHNT and YYREEE (reference sequence). The CDR3 length is 13 residues. The CDR3 here is CASSLERAEKLFF. The CDR3 DNA reads TGTGCCAGCAGCTTGGAGAGGGCTGAAAAACTGTTTTTT.

This clonotype was recorded at least ten times. This chain uses TRBV5-4 with TRBJ2-5; D not certain. Germline values: CDR1 SGHNT, CDR2 YYREEE (reference sequence). CDR3 length: 13 amino acids. V lost 2 bases and J lost 4, with 9 bases in between. The CDR3 DNA reads TGTGCCAGCAGCTTCTCCGTATCAGAGACCCAGTACTTC. Amino acids: CASSFSVSETQYF.

This clonotype was counted many times. The J gene is TRBJ2-1, the V gene TRBV20-1; D is possibly TRBD1 or TRBD2 (6 bases each). The V end was cut by 5 bases, the J end by 8 bases, with 13 bases between. Germline V lookup: CDR1 DFQATT, CDR2 SNEGSKA (reference sequence). This CDR3 is 12 amino acids long. Written as DNA, the CDR3 is TGCAGTGCTCGGGGGCGGGTTTATGAGCAGTTCTTC. Protein product: CSARGRVYEQFF.

This clonotype was recorded at least ten times. This sequence joins TRBV18 and TRBJ2-6, with 7 bases lining up with TRBD2. CDR1 and CDR2 (germline): KGHSH, LQKENI. The CDR3 spans 16 residues. V lost 0 bases and J lost 1; bases outside the gene matches: 0. This CDR3 reads CASSPPGGSGANVLTF. CDR3 bases: TGTGCCAGCTCACCACCGGGGGGGTCTGGGGCCAACGTCCTGACTTTC.

This clonotype has ten or more counts. The V and J genes are TRBV6-5 and TRBJ1-5; D gene unclear. The CDR3 extends over 12 amino acids. Germline V lookup: CDR1 MNHEY, CDR2 SVGAGI. Trimming stripped 9 bases from V and 8 bases from J, with 14 bases between. The CDR3 sequence is CARQRAGEPQHF. In nucleotides, the CDR3 is TGTGCCAGACAGCGGGCCGGGGAGCCCCAGCATTTT.

This clonotype was observed many times. This chain joins TRBV7-2 and TRBJ1-3; 8 bases align to TRBD1. Germline V lookup: CDR1 SGHTA, CDR2 FQGNSA. The CDR3 has 16 amino acids. V shed 5 bases, J shed 2 bases, and the junction held 8 bases outside the gene matches. CDR3 nucleotides: TGTGCCAGCAGCCGTAGCCAGGGGGCGGCTGGAAACACCATATATTTT. Its protein product is CASSRSQGAAGNTIYF.

The chain joins TRBV7-9 to TRBJ2-3; D unresolved. Germline V lookup: CDR1 SEHNR, CDR2 FQNEAQ (reference sequence). Between the trimmed V and J ends, which lost 7 bases and 2 bases, there was a span of 13 bases. CDR3 length: 14 residues. The CDR3 reads CASTISAITDTQYF. CDR3 DNA sequence: TGTGCCAGCACCATATCGGCCATCACAGATACGCAGTATTTT. The full variable domain, in which reference TRBV7-9 and TRBJ2-3 provide the parts outside the CDR3, is DTGVSQNPRHKITKRGQNVTFRCDPISEHNRLYWYRQTLGQGPEFLTYFQNEAQLEKSRLLSDRFSAERPKGSFSTLEIQRTEQGDSAMYLCASTISAITDTQYFGPGTRLTVL.

This clonotype qualifies as medium-sized (0.01 to 0.1%). J is TRBJ2-4 and V is TRBV20-1; D remains ambiguous. CDR3 length: 14 residues. Germline values: CDR1 DFQATT, CDR2 SNEGSKA (reference sequence). Trimming took 0 bases from V and 0 from J, leaving 6 bases between them. In nucleotides, the CDR3 is TGCAGTGCTAGAGATTCGATAGCCAAAAACATTCAGTACTTC. Translated, it gives CSARDSIAKNIQYF.

Ten or more counts support this clonotype. The genes are TRBV7-9 and TRBJ2-7, with 8 bases fitting TRBD2. The CDR3 runs to 17 residues. V shed 1 base and J 0 bases; nucleotides not matched to a gene: 8. Per germline, CDR1 SEHNR and CDR2 FQNEAQ (reference sequence). In DNA, the CDR3 is TGTGCCAGCAGCTTAGGTGCTAGCGGGCCGATCTCCTACGAGCAGTACTTC. Translated: CASSLGASGPISYEQYF.

This clonotype was recorded many times. The rearrangement joins TRBV12-3 or TRBV12-4 to TRBJ2-5; a weak D match, TRBD2 (5 bases). The CDR3 has 14 residues. V lost 5 bases and J lost 5, with 15 bases in between. The CDR3 region has the DNA TGTGCCAGCAGTGGCAGACGGGGTGCGGAGACCCAGTACTTC. Translation gives CASSGRRGAETQYF.

This clonotype was observed at least ten times. This chain uses TRBV20-1 with TRBJ1-1; no definite D call. Germline values: CDR1 DFQATT, CDR2 SNEGSKA (reference sequence). Trimming took 3 bases from V and 13 from J, leaving 18 bases between them. The CDR3 has 12 amino acids. CDR3 loop: CSASAQVRRFFF. DNA of the CDR3: TGCAGTGCTAGTGCCCAGGTGAGACGATTTTTCTTT.

V gene TRBV19 combines with J gene TRBJ2-3; maybe TRBD1 (6 bases). CDR1 is LNHDA and CDR2 is SQIVND in the germline V gene (reference sequence). The CDR3 totals 16 residues. V lost 3 bases, J lost 0 bases, and 13 bases lay in between. CDR3 residues: CASSMRRQASTDTQYF. DNA for the CDR3: TGTGCCAGTAGTATGCGGCGACAGGCGAGCACAGATACGCAGTATTTT.

Many counts were recorded for this clonotype. Here the CDR3 DNA reads TGTGCCAGCAGTGAAGCGGCACGGACAGATGGCTACACCTTC. It translates to CASSEAARTDGYTF. V and J are TRBV6-1 and TRBJ1-2, with D possibly being TRBD1 (6 bases). Germline CDR1 is MNHNS and CDR2 is SASEGT. V was shortened by 0 bases and J by 6 bases, with 11 bases between the two germline ends. There are 14 residues in the CDR3.

Ten or more counts support this clonotype. The V and J genes are TRBV5-1 and TRBJ1-2; D is ambiguous. The CDR3 length is 14 residues. V lost 0 bases, J lost 2 bases, and 8 bases lay in between. In germline, CDR1 is SGHRS, CDR2 YFSETQ. CDR3 in amino acids: CASSLVSTNYGYTF. The CDR3 bases are TGCGCCAGCAGCTTGGTCTCAACCAACTATGGCTACACCTTC.